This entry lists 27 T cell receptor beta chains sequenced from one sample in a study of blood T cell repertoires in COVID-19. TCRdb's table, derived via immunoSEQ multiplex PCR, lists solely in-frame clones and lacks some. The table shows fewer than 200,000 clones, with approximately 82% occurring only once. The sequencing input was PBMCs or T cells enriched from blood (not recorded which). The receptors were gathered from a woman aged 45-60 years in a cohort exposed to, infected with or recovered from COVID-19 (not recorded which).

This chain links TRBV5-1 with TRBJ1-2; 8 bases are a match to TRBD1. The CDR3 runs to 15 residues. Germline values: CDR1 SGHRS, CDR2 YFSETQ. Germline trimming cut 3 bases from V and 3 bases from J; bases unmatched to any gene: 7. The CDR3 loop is CASSSRQGSDYGYTF. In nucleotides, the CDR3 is TGCGCCAGCAGCTCGAGACAGGGGTCCGACTATGGCTACACCTTC.

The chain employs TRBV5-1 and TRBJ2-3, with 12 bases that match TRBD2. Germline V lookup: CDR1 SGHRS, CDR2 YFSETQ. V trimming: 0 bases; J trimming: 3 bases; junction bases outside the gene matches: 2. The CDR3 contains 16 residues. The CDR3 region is CASSLEGTSGTDTQYF. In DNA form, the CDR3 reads TGCGCCAGCAGCTTGGAGGGGACTAGCGGGACAGATACGCAGTATTTT.

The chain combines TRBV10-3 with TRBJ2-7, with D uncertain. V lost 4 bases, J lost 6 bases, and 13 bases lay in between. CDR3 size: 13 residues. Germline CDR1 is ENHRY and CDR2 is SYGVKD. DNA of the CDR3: TGTGCCATCAGTGCCGATAGCTTCGGCGAGCAGTACTTC. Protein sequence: CAISADSFGEQYF.

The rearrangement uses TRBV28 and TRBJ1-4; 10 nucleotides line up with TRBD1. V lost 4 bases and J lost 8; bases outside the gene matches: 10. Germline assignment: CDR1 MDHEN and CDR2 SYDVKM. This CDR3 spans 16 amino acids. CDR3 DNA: TGTGCCAGCAGTTCCCCCGGGGGACAGGGGCGAGAAAAACTGTTTTTT. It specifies CASSSPGGQGREKLFF.

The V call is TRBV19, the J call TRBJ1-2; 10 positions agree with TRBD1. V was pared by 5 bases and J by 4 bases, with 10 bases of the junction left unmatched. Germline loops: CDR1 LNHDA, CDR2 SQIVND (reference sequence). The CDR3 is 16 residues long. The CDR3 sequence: CASSAGQGDVSYGYTF. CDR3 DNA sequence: TGTGCCAGTAGTGCCGGACAGGGGGACGTAAGCTATGGCTACACCTTC.

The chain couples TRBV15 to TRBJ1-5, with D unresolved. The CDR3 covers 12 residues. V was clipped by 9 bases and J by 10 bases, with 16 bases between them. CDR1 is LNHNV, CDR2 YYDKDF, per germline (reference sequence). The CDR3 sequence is CATAEGPTPQHF. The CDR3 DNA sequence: TGTGCCACGGCGGAAGGTCCTACACCCCAGCATTTT.

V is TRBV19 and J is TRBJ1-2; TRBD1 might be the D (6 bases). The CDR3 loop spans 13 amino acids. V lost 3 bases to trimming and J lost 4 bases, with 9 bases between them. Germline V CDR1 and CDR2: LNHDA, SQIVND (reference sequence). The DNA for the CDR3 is TGTGCCAGTAGTATTGGACAGCTCTATGGCTACACCTTC. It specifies CASSIGQLYGYTF.

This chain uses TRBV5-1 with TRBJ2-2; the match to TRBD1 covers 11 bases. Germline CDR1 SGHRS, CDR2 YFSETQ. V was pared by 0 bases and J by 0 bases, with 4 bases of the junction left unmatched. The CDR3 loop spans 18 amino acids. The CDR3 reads CASSLAWTGGANTGELFF. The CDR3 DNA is TGCGCCAGCAGCTTGGCCTGGACAGGGGGCGCGAACACCGGGGAGCTGTTTTTT.

CDR3 sequence reads: CASTPPVGSPLHF. CDR3 in DNA: TGTGCCAGCACCCCCCCGGTCGGTTCACCCCTCCACTTT. The J gene is TRBJ1-6, the V gene TRBV6-5; no reliable D call. Between the trimmed V and J ends, which lost 7 bases and 9 bases, there was a span of 13 bases. The CDR3 has 13 residues. Germline V gene data show CDR1 as MNHEY and CDR2 as SVGAGI.

Written as DNA, the CDR3 is TGTGCCAGCAGTCAATTGGACAGGGGGGCTTTCTTT. Amino acid sequence: CASSQLDRGAFF. This chain uses TRBV28 with TRBJ1-1; 10 bases are a match to TRBD1. This CDR3 contains 12 residues. The J segment lost 11 bases and the V segment lost 5 bases, leaving 5 bases of the junction unmatched. The germline gives CDR1 MDHEN, CDR2 SYDVKM.

Here the CDR3 DNA reads TGCGCCAGCAACCGGACTCCTCAGAACACCGGGGAGCTGTTTTTT. It is translated as CASNRTPQNTGELFF. The chain carries TRBV5-1 and TRBJ2-2; D may be TRBD2 (5 bases). V lost 6 bases, J lost 1 base, and 13 bases lay in between. The CDR3 has 15 residues. CDR1 SGHRS and CDR2 YFSETQ come from the germline V gene.

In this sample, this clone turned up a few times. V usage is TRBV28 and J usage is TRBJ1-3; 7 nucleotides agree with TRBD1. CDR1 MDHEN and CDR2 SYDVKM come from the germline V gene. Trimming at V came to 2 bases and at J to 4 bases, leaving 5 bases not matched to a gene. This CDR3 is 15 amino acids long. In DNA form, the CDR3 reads TGTGCCAGCAGTTTAAGGGGGCTACCGGGAAACACCATATATTTT. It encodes CASSLRGLPGNTIYF. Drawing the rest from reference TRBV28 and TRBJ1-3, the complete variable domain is DVKVTQSSRYLVKRTGEKVFLECVQDMDHENMFWYRQDPGLGLRLIYFSYDVKMKEKGDIPEGYSVSREKKERFSLILESASTNQTSMYLCASSLRGLPGNTIYFGEGSWLTVV.

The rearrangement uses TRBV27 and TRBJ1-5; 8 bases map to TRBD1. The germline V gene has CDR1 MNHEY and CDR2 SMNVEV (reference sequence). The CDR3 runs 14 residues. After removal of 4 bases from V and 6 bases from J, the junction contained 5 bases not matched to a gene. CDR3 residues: CASSSTGGVQPQHF. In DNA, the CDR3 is TGTGCCAGCAGTTCCACAGGGGGAGTTCAGCCCCAGCATTTT.

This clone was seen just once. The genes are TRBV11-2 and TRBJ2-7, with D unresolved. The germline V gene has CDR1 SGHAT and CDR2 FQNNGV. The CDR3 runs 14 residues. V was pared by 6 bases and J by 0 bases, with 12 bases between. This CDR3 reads CASRPTEYSYEQYF. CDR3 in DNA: TGTGCCAGCAGACCCACAGAGTACTCCTACGAGCAGTACTTC.

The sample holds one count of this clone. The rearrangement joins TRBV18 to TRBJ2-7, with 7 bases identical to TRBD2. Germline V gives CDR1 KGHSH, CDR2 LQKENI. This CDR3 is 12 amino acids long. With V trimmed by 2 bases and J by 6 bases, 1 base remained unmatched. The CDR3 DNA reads TGTGCCAGCTCACCAGGGGAGGGCGAGCAGTACTTC. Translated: CASSPGEGEQYF.

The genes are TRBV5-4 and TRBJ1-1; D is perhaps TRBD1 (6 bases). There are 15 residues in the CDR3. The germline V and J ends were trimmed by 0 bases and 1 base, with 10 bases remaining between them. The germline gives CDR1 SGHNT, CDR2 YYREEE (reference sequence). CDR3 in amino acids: CASSLETGRNTEAFF. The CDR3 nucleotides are TGTGCCAGCAGCTTGGAAACAGGGAGGAACACTGAAGCTTTCTTT.

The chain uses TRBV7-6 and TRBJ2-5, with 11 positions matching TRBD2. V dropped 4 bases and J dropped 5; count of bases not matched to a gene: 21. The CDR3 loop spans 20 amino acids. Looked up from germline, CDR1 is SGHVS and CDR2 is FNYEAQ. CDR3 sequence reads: CASSSRLAGLRGGLGETQYF. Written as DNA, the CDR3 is TGTGCCAGCAGCTCAAGACTAGCGGGACTTCGTGGGGGCCTGGGGGAGACCCAGTACTTC.

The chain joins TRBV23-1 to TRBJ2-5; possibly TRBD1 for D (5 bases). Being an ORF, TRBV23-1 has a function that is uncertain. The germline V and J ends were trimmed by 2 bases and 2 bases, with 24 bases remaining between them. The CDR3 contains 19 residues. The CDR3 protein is CASSQKDKFGNSSQETQYF. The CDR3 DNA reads TGCGCCAGCAGTCAAAAGGACAAATTCGGTAACAGCTCTCAAGAGACCCAGTACTTC.

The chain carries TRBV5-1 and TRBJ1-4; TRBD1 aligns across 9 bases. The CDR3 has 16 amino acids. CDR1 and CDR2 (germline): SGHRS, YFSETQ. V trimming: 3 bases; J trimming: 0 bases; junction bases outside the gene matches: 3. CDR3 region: CASSWGDRATNEKLFF. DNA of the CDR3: TGCGCCAGCAGCTGGGGGGACAGGGCAACTAATGAAAAACTGTTTTTT.

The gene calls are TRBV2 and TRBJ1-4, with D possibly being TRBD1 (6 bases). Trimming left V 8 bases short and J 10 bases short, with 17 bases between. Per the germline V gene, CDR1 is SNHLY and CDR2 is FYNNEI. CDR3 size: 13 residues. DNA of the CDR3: TGTGCCAGCGCAGGGGATAGGTCGGGAAAACTGTTTTTT. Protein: CASAGDRSGKLFF.

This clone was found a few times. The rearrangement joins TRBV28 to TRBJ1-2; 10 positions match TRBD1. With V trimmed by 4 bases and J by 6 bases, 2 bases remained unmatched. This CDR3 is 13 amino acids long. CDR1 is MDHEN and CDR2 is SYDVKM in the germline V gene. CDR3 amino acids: CASSSGTGDGYTF. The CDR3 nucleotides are TGTGCCAGCAGTTCCGGGACAGGGGATGGCTACACCTTC.

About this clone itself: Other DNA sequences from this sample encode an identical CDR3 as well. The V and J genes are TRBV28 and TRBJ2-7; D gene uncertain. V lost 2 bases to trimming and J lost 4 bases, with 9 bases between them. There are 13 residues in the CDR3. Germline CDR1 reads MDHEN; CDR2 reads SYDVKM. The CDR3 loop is CASSLGTAYEQYF. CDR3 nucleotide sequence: TGTGCCAGCAGTTTAGGAACAGCTTACGAGCAGTACTTC.

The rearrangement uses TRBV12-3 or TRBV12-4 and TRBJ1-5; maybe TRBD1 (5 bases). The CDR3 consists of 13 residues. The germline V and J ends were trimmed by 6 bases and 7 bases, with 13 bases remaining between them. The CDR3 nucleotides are TGTGCCAGCAGCCGGACAAGGCTACAGCCCCAGCATTTT. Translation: CASSRTRLQPQHF.

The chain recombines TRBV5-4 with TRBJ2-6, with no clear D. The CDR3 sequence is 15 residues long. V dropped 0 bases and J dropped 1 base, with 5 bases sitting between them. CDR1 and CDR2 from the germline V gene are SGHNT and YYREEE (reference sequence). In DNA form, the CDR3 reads TGTGCCAGCAGCTTGGTCCTGTCTGGGGCCAACGTCCTGACTTTC. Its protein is CASSLVLSGANVLTF.

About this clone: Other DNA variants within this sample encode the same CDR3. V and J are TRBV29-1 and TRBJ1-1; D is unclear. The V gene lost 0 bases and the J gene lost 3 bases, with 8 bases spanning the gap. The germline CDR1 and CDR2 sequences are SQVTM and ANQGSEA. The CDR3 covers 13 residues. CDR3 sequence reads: CSVEDRQDTEAFF. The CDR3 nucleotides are TGCAGCGTTGAAGATCGGCAGGACACTGAAGCTTTCTTT.

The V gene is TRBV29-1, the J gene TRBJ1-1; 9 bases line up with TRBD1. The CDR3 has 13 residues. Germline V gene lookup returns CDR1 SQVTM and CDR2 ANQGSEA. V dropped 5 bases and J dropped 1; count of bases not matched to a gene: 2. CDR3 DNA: TGCAGCGTTAACAGGGGGCCGAACACTGAAGCTTTCTTT. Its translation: CSVNRGPNTEAFF.

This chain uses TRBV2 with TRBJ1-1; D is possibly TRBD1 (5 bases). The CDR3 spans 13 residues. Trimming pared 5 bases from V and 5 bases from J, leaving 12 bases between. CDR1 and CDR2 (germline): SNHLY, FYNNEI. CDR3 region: CASSSQGMTEAFF. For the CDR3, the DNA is TGTGCCAGCAGTTCGCAGGGTATGACTGAAGCTTTCTTT.